This T cell receptor beta chain was sequenced in a study of cytomegalovirus exposure and HLA in healthy donors (TCRdb year 2017). About the full investigation: In an earlier analysis of some 610 of the donors, 276 Gb of sequence data and roughly 100 million unique TCR beta sequences from about 179 million T cells were reported. A later analysis re-examined previously published TCR beta repertoires from 610 or so donors and added high-resolution HLA genotyping to investigate patterns of TCR occurrence. HLA typing included class I and class II loci at four-digit resolution. A later genetic analysis took genome-wide SNP genotypes for about 65% of the 666 donors and used that subset as a discovery cohort. Because of strong linkage in the cohort, roughly five DR-DQ haplotypes were treated as single units for association and clustering. Alongside the repertoire data, information on donor age, sex, ethnicity and CMV serostatus was compiled. Typing coverage varied by locus: about 620-630 donors for A, B, C, DRB1 and DQB1; approximately 560 for DQA1; around 570 for DPA1; some 470 for DPB1. The study combined high-throughput TCR immunosequencing, statistical association of individual TCRs with disease status, and machine learning to predict cytomegalovirus infection status. Using immunosequencing, the study profiled T cell repertoires from 666 subjects and related those repertoires to cytomegalovirus serostatus. Of the approximately 400 genotyped donors, over 65% fell in the genetic ancestry cluster associated with self-reported Caucasian donors. In addition to the first cohort of roughly 670 subjects, a separate validation cohort of approximately 110 different subjects was used. The study was designed to test whether signatures of past pathogen exposure could be identified by cataloging public T cell receptors. An earlier analysis of fewer than 700 of the donors applied high-throughput TCR beta sequencing to assess whether each TCR beta V gene segment acted as functional or pseudogenic. In the later analysis, no new phenotypic data were used to find candidate immune exposures; instead, reliance was placed on TCR beta sequences and their occurrence across donors. Across under 500 genotyped donors of the cohort, an average of about 200,000 unique TCR beta nucleotide sequences per donor were sequenced, and around 19% of those sequences were non-productive. Every repertoire in the discovery cohort had been generated on one and the same sequencing platform. Roughly 300 gigabases of sequencing data and around 87 million unique TCR sequences were included in an early release covering 500 to 750 HLA-typed donors.

The cohort consisted of 670 or so healthy bone marrow donors. Cohort members were all nominally healthy when sampled, although unrecorded immune exposures were likely present. The donor was CMV seropositive and was included in the group of around 300 seropositive cohort members. Each donor provided a peripheral blood sample, and peripheral blood mononuclear cells were used for TCR beta sequencing. The Qiagen DNeasy Blood Extraction Kit was used to extract genomic DNA from the blood cell samples. Here is what the overall study found, with its caveats: A further reported finding was that TCR beta sequences accurately predicted the HLA-A and HLA-B alleles for most subjects in the first cohort. Most CMV-associated TCR beta chains appeared to be HLA-restricted in a later analysis, and the HLA associations seemed to be driven largely by CMV exposure. In vitro tests confirmed that a few of the cytomegalovirus-associated TCR beta chains recognize cytomegalovirus antigens. The classifier was reported to diagnose cytomegalovirus status with high specificity and sensitivity in both the original and validation cohorts. Because HLA typing was missing for some donors at each locus, association tests included only the typed subset. Linkage disequilibrium might explain the correlated functional status among segregating V segments, but an unknown experimental factor could not be ruled out. Some IMGT-functional V segments, including TRBV6-2 and TRBV6-3, could not be told apart with the 87-base-pair reads, so those segments were excluded. Presence/absence analyses assumed roughly uniform sequencing depth across donors, an assumption that may not hold. When HLA alleles, especially DR and DQ, strongly co-occurred, TCR associations were difficult to assign to individual alleles. In a later genetic analysis, a missense DCLRE1C variant was associated with V-gene and J-gene trimming of TCR beta chains, and the association was replicated in an independent cohort. The earlier analysis of 587 of the donors excluded around 17 rarely observed V segments, including chromosome 9 orphons, because counts were too low. A later analysis found that HLA-associated TCR beta chains were more clonally expanded and had lower generation probabilities than equally common non-associated chains. The sequencing pipeline was judged likely to have produced a cluster of highly shared sequence variants as a technical artifact. In an earlier analysis of about 540 of the donors, most TCR beta V segments were observed in productive rearrangements about 90% or about 30% of the time, broadly matching IMGT annotations. It was suggested by the authors that the approach could potentially be generalized to other disease states and immunological phenotypes. The only immune exposure information available for the cohort was CMV serostatus. Compared with the 666-donor mean, donors in an Asian-associated ancestry cluster had fewer N-insertions in productive TCRs, according to a later genetic analysis. According to a later analysis, parvovirus B19, influenza, CMV and Epstein-Barr virus appeared linked to several top co-occurrence clusters. The study gave a list of around 170 TCR beta chains associated with cytomegalovirus. In this cohort, only TCR beta chains were sequenced, and detectable features were limited by the absence of alpha or paired-chain data. A later analysis associated 15,000 to 20,000 TCR beta sequences with specific HLA alleles at a false discovery rate of 0.05. While some public TCRs were present in many individuals, most TCR sequences turned up only very rarely across donors. In a later analysis, TCR association rates were found to vary across HLA loci, with the most associated TCRs seen for DRB1 alleles and the fewest for HLA-C alleles.

Of note for this clone: Its cognate antigen has yet to be identified. No qualities accompany the bases; no much larger clone lies one base away.

The method was the immunoSEQ multiplex PCR assay. The multiplex PCR relied on a mix of 60 forward primers for TCR Vbeta segments and 13 reverse primers for TCR Jbeta segments. Amplification of the CDR3 region of rearranged TCR beta genes was performed with a multiplex PCR assay on genomic DNA. The amplified TCR beta libraries were sequenced on the Illumina HiSeq System as 87-base-pair reads. Regarding the original processing steps: In a later analysis, some 80 million unique TCR beta chains were counted across the 666 repertoires, and around 11 million of these chains were shared by at least two donors. Raw reads were error-corrected and collapsed into unique sequences by a nearest-neighbor algorithm in which closely related sequences were merged to remove PCR and sequencing errors. CDR3 sequences were aligned to IMGT reference sequences to assign V, D and J gene segments. For a sequence to be retained, a match of at least six nucleotides was required to both a V gene segment and a J gene segment. Rearrangements were classified as productive when the CDR3 lacked stop codons and remained in frame with V and J, and all other rearrangements were classified as non-productive. Following IMGT convention, CDR3 was defined as the stretch from the second conserved V-encoded cysteine to the conserved J-encoded phenylalanine. The earlier analysis of about 590 of the donors excluded sequences that lacked an unambiguous match to a single V gene segment. An earlier analysis of 587 of the donors called V segments functional above 56.7% productive rearrangements and segregating when the between-donor standard deviation exceeded 5%. A statistical classification framework was developed to diagnose cytomegalovirus status using the catalog of TCR beta chain sequences. A later analysis assigned V and J genes by comparing TCR nucleotide sequences with IMGT/GENE-DB human TR gene sequences. A later analysis assigned CDR3 sequences and most-parsimonious VDJ recombination scenarios with the TCRdist pipeline. In a later analysis, every TCR beta chain was defined by the combination of its CDR3 amino acid sequence and its V-gene family, and reads without a unique V-gene family were dropped. To address suspected cross-contamination and a sequencing artifact, a later analysis removed around 590 highly shared, low-generation-probability nucleotide sequences. A later analysis calculated a clonal expansion index for each public chain from normalized within-repertoire ranks of inferred template counts. In a later analysis, generation probabilities were computed with a VDJ recombination model fitted to out-of-frame rearrangements, and the resulting probabilities were checked against IGoR. Hypergeometric tests were used in a later analysis to score TCR-TCR, TCR-HLA and TCR-CMV co-occurrence, with a repertoire-size bias correction applied to the TCR pairs. To estimate false discovery rates, a later analysis permuted the HLA or CMV assignments 20 times. In a later analysis, co-occurring TCRs were grouped using DBSCAN, with TCRdist sequence similarity added in when clustering inside HLA-allele-positive subsets. Repertoires with fewer than 30,000 or more than 120,000 public chains, plus five repertoires with anomalous nucleotide sharing, were excluded from co-occurrence clustering. What TCRdb holds here is the immuneACCESS table cut down to in-frame rearrangements. Part of the clones is not present; checked against another copy, under half of the missing clones reflect an unresolved V gene, and the others are unexplained. Clonal size and the V and J genes are those of that table, whereas D and trimming came from the DNA. The sample table shows around 180,000 clones, and 70% to 85% are seen once. 1% to 1.5% of the sample rests with the top ten.

Its CDR3 holds 14 amino acids, cysteine through phenylalanine. This entry keeps only the CDR3 DNA: 42 bases, framed from base 1. The sequence links TRBV21-1 to TRBJ1-4. TRBV21-1 has pseudogene status. The receptor was isolated from a girl under 10 years old in good health and CMV-seropositive. The sample taken for sequencing was PBMCs. Here the CDR3 is given as CASSKVRAGEKLFF. The nucleotide sequence is TGTGCCAGCAGCAAAGTGAGGGCAGGTGAAAAACTGTTTTTT.